The 18 T cell receptor beta chains in this list originate from one sample, sequenced in a study of low-dose radiotherapy and immunotherapy resistance in tumors. For amplifying TCRs, the PCR ran for around 20 cycles with Phusion, which was used together with a constant-region primer and the adapter on the V primers. From the reads, TCRdb called clonotypes with MiXCR, one entry per CDR3 protein. The sample records tens of thousands of distinct CDR3 sequences, roughly 10% being singletons. Time point indicated: before trial treatment. The input for sequencing was PBMCs, taken before treatment. These receptor sequences come from a female donor with ovarian cancer.

This clonotype has a count of ten or more. The chain couples TRBV29-1 to TRBJ2-1; 7 bases fit TRBD2. Germline lookup yields CDR1 SQVTM and CDR2 ANQGSEA. Losses at the gene ends were 7 bases for V and 3 bases for J; bases not matched to a gene: 6. The CDR3 sequence is 13 residues long. The CDR3 loop reads CSASGGVYNEQFF. The CDR3 DNA is TGCAGCGCGTCGGGGGGTGTCTACAATGAGCAGTTCTTC.

This clonotype was recorded many times. This chain connects TRBV5-1 to TRBJ2-2; 10 bases line up with TRBD1. J lost 0 bases, V lost 2 bases, and 7 bases had no gene match. This CDR3 is built from 18 residues. In germline, CDR1 is SGHRS, CDR2 YFSETQ. The CDR3 region has the DNA TGCGCCAGCAGCTTTACCGGGACAGGGGCCTCGAACACCGGGGAGCTGTTTTTT. Translated, it gives CASSFTGTGASNTGELFF.

The CDR3 DNA follows: TGCGCCAGCAGAAGCGGGAGTCTTGCGAATACGCAGTATTTT. It specifies CASRSGSLANTQYF. This chain joins TRBV5-1 and TRBJ2-3; TRBD2 aligns across 8 bases. From germline, CDR1 is SGHRS and CDR2 YFSETQ. The ends lost 5 bases at V and 7 bases at J; junction bases unmatched: 9. The CDR3 length is 14 residues.

This clonotype was counted many times. The chain uses TRBV6-2 or TRBV6-3 and TRBJ1-6, with D possibly TRBD1 on 6 matching bases. The germline gives CDR1 MNHEY, CDR2 SVGEGT. This CDR3 comprises 17 residues. V was shortened by 6 bases and J by 0 bases, with 15 bases between the two germline ends. The CDR3 region is CASSRGLYYSYNSPLHF. The CDR3 nucleotides are TGTGCCAGCAGCAGGGGTTTGTACTACTCCTATAATTCACCCCTCCACTTT.

This chain links TRBV19 with TRBJ1-5; 7 bases align to TRBD1. This CDR3 is built from 15 residues. Germline V gene data show CDR1 as LNHDA and CDR2 as SQIVND (reference sequence). V shed 9 bases and J 6 bases; nucleotides not matched to a gene: 14. The CDR3 DNA reads TGTGCCAGCGAGCCCCTACAGGGGTTGGCTCAGCCCCAGCATTTT. Protein sequence: CASEPLQGLAQPQHF.

In its sample, this clonotype was seen many times. The genes are TRBV5-1 and TRBJ1-1, with D perhaps matching TRBD1 (5 bases). Germline V gives CDR1 SGHRS, CDR2 YFSETQ. This CDR3 is 14 amino acids long. The V end lost 4 bases, the J end lost 4 bases, and 14 bases lay between the germline ends. CDR3 residues: CASSPGGSGTEAFF. CDR3 bases: TGCGCCAGCAGCCCTGGGGGTTCGGGCACTGAAGCTTTCTTT.

This clonotype has ten or more counts. As the CDR3 is not closed by the conserved phenylalanine or tryptophan, this likely results from a read error. The DNA is omitted, as the CDR3 cannot be located on it reliably, and the CDR3 follows TCRdb's listing. This rearrangement joins TRBV20-1 to TRBJ2-4; TRBD1 reflects the table's D call only, with no check against the DNA. The CDR3 is 12 residues long, counting both termini. The germline gives CDR1 DFQATT, CDR2 SNEGSKA (reference sequence). The CDR3 sequence is CSARDHLTGPPD.

In its sample, this clonotype was seen many times. This chain connects TRBV7-9 to TRBJ2-5; TRBD1 might be the D (6 bases). The germline V gene has CDR1 SEHNR and CDR2 FQNEAQ (reference sequence). The ends were cut back, 4 bases at V and 1 base at J, with 7 bases in the middle. The CDR3 covers 13 residues. The CDR3, as DNA: TGTGCCAGCAGCTACAGGGCCCAAGAGACCCAGTACTTC. It is translated as CASSYRAQETQYF.

In this sample, this clonotype turned up a few times. The chain uses TRBV7-8 and TRBJ2-1; 12 nucleotides match TRBD2. With 1 base clipped from V and 10 bases from J, the junction kept 11 bases outside the gene matches. This CDR3 is built from 17 residues. Germline V gene data show CDR1 as SGHVS and CDR2 as FQNEAQ. The chain's CDR3 is CASSLGLAGEGWWEQFF. The CDR3 DNA reads as TGTGCCAGCAGCTTAGGACTAGCGGGAGAGGGGTGGTGGGAGCAGTTCTTC.

This clonotype was recorded at least ten times. The V and J genes are TRBV6-2 or TRBV6-3 and TRBJ1-1; 9 bases match TRBD1. V dropped 5 bases and J dropped 1; count of bases not matched to a gene: 8. There are 16 residues in the CDR3. Germline lookup yields CDR1 MNHEY and CDR2 SVGEGT. The DNA of the CDR3 is TGTGCCAGCAGTGACCGGACAGGGGCCTCGAACACTGAAGCTTTCTTT. Encoded protein: CASSDRTGASNTEAFF.

This clonotype was seen repeatedly, ten times or more. This chain connects TRBV4-1 to TRBJ2-5, with a tentative D call TRBD2 (6 bases). Trimming removed 0 bases from V and 7 bases from J, with 12 bases in between. This CDR3 has 14 amino acids. Germline lookup yields CDR1 MGHRA and CDR2 YSYEKL. This CDR3 is CASSQDWGAGTQYF. The CDR3 nucleotides are TGCGCCAGCAGCCAAGATTGGGGAGCGGGGACCCAGTACTTC.

This clonotype was counted many times. This chain uses TRBV6-1 with TRBJ1-1; the D gene is possibly TRBD1 (5 bases). The CDR3 sequence is 17 residues long. The germline V gene has CDR1 MNHNS and CDR2 SASEGT. Trimming left V 6 bases short and J 2 bases short, with 22 bases between. CDR3 coding DNA: TGTGCCAGCAGCCCTAAAATCGGGCGCCGGGGCAACACTGAAGCTTTCTTT. It translates to CASSPKIGRRGNTEAFF.

This clonotype was counted many times. The chain joins TRBV20-1 to TRBJ1-1; the D gene is possibly TRBD1 (5 bases). The CDR3 contains 12 residues. V was cut by 2 bases and J by 6 bases, with 10 bases left in between. The germline V gene has CDR1 DFQATT and CDR2 SNEGSKA (reference sequence). CDR3 bases: TGCAGTGCTAGACAGGGTTTCGCTGAAGCTTTCTTT. This codes for CSARQGFAEAFF.

This clonotype has a handful of counts. The chain links TRBV2 to TRBJ1-2; D possibly corresponds to TRBD1 (5 bases). V gave up 6 bases and J gave up 7 bases, with 21 bases separating them. The CDR3 runs to 15 residues. The germline V gene encodes CDR1 SNHLY and CDR2 FYNNEI. The CDR3 loop reads CASSAQGAGSGGYTF. CDR3 bases: TGTGCCAGCAGCGCGCAAGGCGCAGGGAGTGGTGGCTACACCTTC.

The chain has TRBV5-1 and TRBJ2-7; no clear D gene. This CDR3 region has 10 residues. Germline values: CDR1 SGHRS, CDR2 YFSETQ. Trimming stripped 3 bases from V and 2 bases from J, with 0 bases between. CDR3 nucleotide sequence: TGCGCCAGCAGCTCCTACGAGCAGTACTTC. Its protein product is CASSSYEQYF.

In this sample, this clonotype turned up many times. The chain employs TRBV7-2 and TRBJ2-7, with a tentative D call TRBD1 (6 bases). Per germline, CDR1 SGHTA and CDR2 FQGNSA. This CDR3 is 14 amino acids long. The V end lost 5 bases, the J end lost 3 bases, and 14 bases lay between the germline ends. CDR3 nucleotides: TGTGCCAGCAGCCCCGACAGGACCCGCTACGAGCAGTACTTC. Translated, it gives CASSPDRTRYEQYF.

The table lists this clonotype with many counts. The chain combines TRBV7-3 with TRBJ2-2; D may be TRBD1 (5 bases). V was pared by 6 bases and J by 6 bases, with 11 bases between. There are 13 residues in the CDR3. Germline V gene data show CDR1 as SGHTA and CDR2 as FQGTGA. The CDR3 DNA sequence: TGTGCCAGCAGGGAAGGGGTGGCCGGGGAGCTGTTTTTT. Translated, it gives CASREGVAGELFF.

The table lists this clonotype with many counts. This sequence joins TRBV7-6 and TRBJ1-1, with D hard to call. From germline, CDR1 is SGHVS and CDR2 FNYEAQ. The CDR3 loop spans 13 amino acids. The ends were cut back, 1 base at V and 1 base at J, with 4 bases in the middle. The CDR3 sequence: CASSLEGNTEAFF. The CDR3 DNA follows: TGTGCCAGCAGCTTAGAGGGGAACACTGAAGCTTTCTTT.